A selection of T cell receptor beta chains follows, all from one sample in a study of graft-versus-host responses after intestinal transplantation. Data came from immunoSEQ multiplex PCR; TCRdb stores just in-frame clones and leaves some out. The sample holds approximately 50,000 clones, roughly 89% seen once. Material: PBMCs, obtained 26 days after transplant. These receptors all come from a human patient who received an intestinal transplant, so some T cells may come from the graft donor. CDR3s include the opening cysteine and the closing phenylalanine or tryptophan. The order of the fields is D gene, J gene, clone size, V gene, CDR3 protein, CDR3 DNA. A D gene is named only where the DNA matches it firmly. The size field is filled for only some rows; it gives once, few, many or a size class.

>.|TRBJ2-5|.|TRBV7-2
CASSLTERTYQETQYF
TGTGCCAGCAGCTTGACGGAGCGGACGTACCAAGAGACCCAGTACTTC
>.|TRBJ1-1|.|TRBV5-1
CASSLEGSGTTEAFF
TGCGCCAGCAGCTTGGAAGGTTCAGGAACCACTGAAGCTTTCTTT
>TRBD1|TRBJ2-7|.|TRBV6-1
CASSDRDRLGEQYF
TGTGCCAGCAGTGACCGGGACAGGCTCGGCGAGCAGTACTTC
>TRBD1|TRBJ2-1|.|TRBV14
CASSSLDRAYNEQFF
TGTGCCAGCAGCTCATTGGACAGGGCCTACAATGAGCAGTTCTTC
>.|TRBJ2-3|.|TRBV4-3
CASSQDSEATDTQYF
TGCGCCAGCAGCCAAGACTCAGAGGCTACAGATACGCAGTATTTT
>.|TRBJ2-1|.|TRBV4-3
CASSQEADSSYNEQFF
TGCGCCAGCAGCCAAGAGGCGGATAGCTCCTACAATGAGCAGTTCTTC
>TRBD1|TRBJ2-3|.|TRBV5-6
CASSLVFQGAPKPDTQYF
TGTGCCAGCAGCTTGGTCTTCCAGGGGGCGCCGAAGCCTGATACGCAGTATTTT
>TRBD2|TRBJ2-1|.|TRBV5-4
CASSLSGLGNNEQFF
TGTGCCAGCAGCTTGTCGGGACTAGGCAACAATGAGCAGTTCTTC
>.|TRBJ2-1|.|TRBV5-4
CASSFSLDEQFF
TGTGCCAGCAGCTTTAGTCTGGATGAGCAGTTCTTC
>TRBD2|TRBJ2-7|.|TRBV28
CASWASGRPDEQYF
TGTGCCAGCTGGGCTAGCGGGAGGCCCGATGAGCAGTACTTC
>TRBD1|TRBJ1-2|.|TRBV6-5
CASIDRGERYGYTF
TGTGCCAGCATTGACAGGGGGGAGCGGTATGGCTACACCTTC
>TRBD1|TRBJ1-2|.|TRBV4-2
CASSPDPGTGTFYGYTF
TGTGCCAGCAGCCCGGATCCGGGGACAGGGACGTTCTATGGCTACACCTTC
>TRBD1|TRBJ2-3|.|TRBV11-2
CASSPQGDPTDTQYF
TGTGCCAGCAGCCCTCAGGGGGACCCCACAGATACGCAGTATTTT
>.|TRBJ2-7|.|TRBV5-1
CASSLGWSAYEQYF
TGCGCCAGCAGCTTGGGATGGTCAGCCTACGAGCAGTACTTC
>.|TRBJ2-7|.|TRBV29-1
CSVEDGGSYEQYF
TGCAGCGTTGAGGACGGAGGCTCCTACGAGCAGTACTTC
>TRBD2|TRBJ2-7|once|TRBV4-1
CASSQIAGVTYEQYF
TGCGCCAGCAGCCAAATAGCGGGAGTGACCTACGAGCAGTACTTC
>TRBD2|TRBJ2-5|.|TRBV11-2
CASSLFGIAGGSGETQYF
TGTGCCAGCAGCTTATTTGGGATAGCGGGGGGCTCAGGGGAGACCCAGTACTTC
>.|TRBJ1-5|.|TRBV27
CASSFGTYNQPQHF
TGTGCCAGCAGTTTTGGGACTTACAATCAGCCCCAGCATTTT
>TRBD1|TRBJ1-2|.|TRBV27
CVSSLSLPGTGGSGYTF
TGTGTCAGCAGTTTATCCCTCCCCGGGACAGGGGGCAGTGGCTACACCTTC
>TRBD1|TRBJ2-1|once|TRBV6-1
CASSGRQGSSYNEQFF
TGTGCCAGCAGTGGAAGACAGGGGAGCTCCTACAATGAGCAGTTCTTC
>.|TRBJ1-1|.|TRBV6-5
CASSYSQPMNTEAFF
TGTGCCAGCAGTTACTCACAGCCCATGAACACTGAAGCTTTCTTT
>TRBD1|TRBJ2-3|.|TRBV28
CASMQGASDTQYF
TGTGCCAGCATGCAGGGGGCTTCAGATACGCAGTATTTT
>TRBD1|TRBJ2-5|.|TRBV28
CASSRRGLGAGETQYF
TGTGCCAGCAGTCGCAGGGGGCTCGGTGCAGGAGAGACCCAGTACTTC
>.|TRBJ1-5|.|TRBV6-5
CASSYSRVSNQPQHF
TGTGCCAGCAGTTACTCGAGGGTGAGCAATCAGCCCCAGCATTTT
>.|TRBJ2-7|.|TRBV6-5
CASRYRVQGSYEQYF
TGTGCCAGCAGGTACAGGGTTCAGGGCTCCTACGAGCAGTACTTC
>.|TRBJ1-2|.|TRBV2
CASSVEGEIIYGYTF
TGTGCCAGCAGCGTGGAGGGAGAAATAATCTATGGCTACACCTTC
>TRBD2|TRBJ2-3|.|TRBV28
CASSTGGPVDTQYF
TGTGCCAGCAGCACGGGGGGGCCTGTAGATACGCAGTATTTT
>TRBD1|TRBJ1-1|.|TRBV4-1
CASSQGDNGQGSEAFF
TGCGCCAGCAGCCAAGGAGATAATGGACAGGGCTCTGAAGCTTTCTTT
>.|TRBJ2-7|.|TRBV28
CASSLGRVYEQYF
TGTGCCAGCAGTTTGGGCAGAGTCTACGAGCAGTACTTC
>.|TRBJ2-7|.|TRBV11-2
CASSSWPVEQYF
TGTGCCAGCAGCTCTTGGCCAGTCGAGCAGTACTTC
>.|TRBJ2-5|.|TRBV5-4
CASSPGTPREGLETQYF
TGTGCCAGCAGCCCTGGGACTCCTCGGGAAGGTTTGGAGACCCAGTACTTC